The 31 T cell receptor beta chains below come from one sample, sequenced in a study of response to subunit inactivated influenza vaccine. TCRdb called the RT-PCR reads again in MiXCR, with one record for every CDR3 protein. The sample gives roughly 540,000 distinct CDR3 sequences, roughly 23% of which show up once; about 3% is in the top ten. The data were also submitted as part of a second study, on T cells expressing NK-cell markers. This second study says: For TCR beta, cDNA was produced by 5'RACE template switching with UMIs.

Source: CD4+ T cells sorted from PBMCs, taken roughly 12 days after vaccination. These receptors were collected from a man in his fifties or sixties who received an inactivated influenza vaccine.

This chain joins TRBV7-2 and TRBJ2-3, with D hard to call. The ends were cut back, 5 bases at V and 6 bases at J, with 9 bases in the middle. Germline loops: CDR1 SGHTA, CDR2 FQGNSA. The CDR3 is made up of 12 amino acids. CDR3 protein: CASSNKVDTQYF. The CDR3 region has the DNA TGTGCCAGCAGCAACAAGGTGGATACGCAGTATTTT.

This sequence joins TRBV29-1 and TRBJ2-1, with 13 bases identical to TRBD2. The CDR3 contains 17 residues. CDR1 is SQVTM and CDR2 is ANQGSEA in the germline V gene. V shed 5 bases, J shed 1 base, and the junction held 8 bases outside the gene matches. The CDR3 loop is CSVSSRTSGRSYNEQFF. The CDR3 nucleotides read TGCAGCGTTTCATCCCGGACTAGCGGGAGATCCTACAATGAGCAGTTCTTC.

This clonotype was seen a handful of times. For the CDR3, the DNA is TGTGCCAGCAGTTTTGGACAGGTGGAGACCCAGTACTTC. Amino acid sequence: CASSFGQVETQYF. The genes are TRBV6-2 or TRBV6-3 and TRBJ2-5, with 7 bases aligning to TRBD1. This CDR3 contains 13 residues. CDR1 and CDR2 (germline): MNHEY, SVGEGT. Unmatched junction bases numbered 4, after V lost 4 bases and J lost 5 bases.

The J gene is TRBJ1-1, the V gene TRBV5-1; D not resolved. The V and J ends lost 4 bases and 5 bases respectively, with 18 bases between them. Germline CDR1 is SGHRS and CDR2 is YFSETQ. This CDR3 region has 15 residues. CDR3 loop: CASSPYREGGTEAFF. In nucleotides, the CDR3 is TGCGCCAGCAGCCCGTACCGGGAGGGCGGTACTGAAGCTTTCTTT.

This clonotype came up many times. The CDR3 coding sequence is TGTGCCAGCAGTTTCCTCGGACAGACCTACGAGCAGTACTTC. Translating gives CASSFLGQTYEQYF. The V and J genes are TRBV12-3 or TRBV12-4 and TRBJ2-7; possibly TRBD1 for D (6 bases). The CDR3 consists of 14 residues. The V end lost 3 bases, the J end lost 2 bases, and 11 bases lay between the germline ends.

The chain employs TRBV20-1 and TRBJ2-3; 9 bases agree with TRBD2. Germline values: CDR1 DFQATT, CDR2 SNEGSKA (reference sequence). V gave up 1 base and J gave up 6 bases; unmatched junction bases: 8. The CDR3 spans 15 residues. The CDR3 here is CSARVVAGAEDTQYF. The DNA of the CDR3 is TGCAGTGCTAGAGTGGTAGCGGGAGCGGAGGATACGCAGTATTTT.

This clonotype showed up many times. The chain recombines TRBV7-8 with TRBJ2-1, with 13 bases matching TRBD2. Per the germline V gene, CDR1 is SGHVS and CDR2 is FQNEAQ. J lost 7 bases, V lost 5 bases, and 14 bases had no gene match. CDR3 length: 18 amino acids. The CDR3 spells CASSPTGWGTSGTNEQFF. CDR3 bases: TGTGCCAGCAGCCCCACCGGGTGGGGGACTAGCGGGACAAATGAGCAGTTCTTC.

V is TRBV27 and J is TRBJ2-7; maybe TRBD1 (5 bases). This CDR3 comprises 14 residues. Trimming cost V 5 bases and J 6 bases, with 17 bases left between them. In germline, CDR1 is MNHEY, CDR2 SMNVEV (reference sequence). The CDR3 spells CASSQASRGSEQYF. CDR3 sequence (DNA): TGTGCCAGCAGTCAAGCATCTAGGGGTTCCGAGCAGTACTTC.

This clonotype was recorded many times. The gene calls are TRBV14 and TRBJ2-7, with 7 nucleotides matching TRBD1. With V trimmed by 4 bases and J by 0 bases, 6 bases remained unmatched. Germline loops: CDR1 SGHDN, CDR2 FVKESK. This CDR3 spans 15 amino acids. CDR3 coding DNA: TGTGCCAGCAGCCCCCGGACAGGTAGCTCCTACGAGCAGTACTTC. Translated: CASSPRTGSSYEQYF.

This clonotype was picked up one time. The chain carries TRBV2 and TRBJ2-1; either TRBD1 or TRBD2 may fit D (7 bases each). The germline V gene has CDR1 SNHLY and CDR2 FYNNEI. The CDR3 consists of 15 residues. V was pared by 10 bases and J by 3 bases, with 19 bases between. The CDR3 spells CATLGGGGFYNEQFF. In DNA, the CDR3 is TGTGCCACCCTGGGAGGGGGCGGGTTCTACAATGAGCAGTTCTTC.

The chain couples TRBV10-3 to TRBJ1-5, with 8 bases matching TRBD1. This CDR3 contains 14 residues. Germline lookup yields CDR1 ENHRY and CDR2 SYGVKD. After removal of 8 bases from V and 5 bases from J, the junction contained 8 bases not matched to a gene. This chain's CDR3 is CAIGSGTGHQPQHF. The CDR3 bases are TGTGCCATCGGCTCCGGGACAGGACATCAGCCCCAGCATTTT.

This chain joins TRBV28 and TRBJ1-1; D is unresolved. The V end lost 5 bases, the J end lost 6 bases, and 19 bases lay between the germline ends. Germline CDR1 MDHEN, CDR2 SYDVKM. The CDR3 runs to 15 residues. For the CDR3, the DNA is TGTGCCAGCAGTCCAGCGACGGGATGGTCCGCTGAAGCTTTCTTT. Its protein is CASSPATGWSAEAFF.

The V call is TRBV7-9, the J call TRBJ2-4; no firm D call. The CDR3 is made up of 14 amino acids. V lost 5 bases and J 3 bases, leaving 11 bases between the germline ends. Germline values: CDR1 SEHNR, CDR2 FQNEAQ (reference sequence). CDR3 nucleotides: TGTGCCAGCAGCCCCCCGGGCCTCAAAAACATTCAGTACTTC. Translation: CASSPPGLKNIQYF.

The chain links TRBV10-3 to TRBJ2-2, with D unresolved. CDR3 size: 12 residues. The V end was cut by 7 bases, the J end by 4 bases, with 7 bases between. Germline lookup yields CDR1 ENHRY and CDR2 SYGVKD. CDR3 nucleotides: TGTGCCATCAATAAGGGCACCGGGGAGCTGTTTTTT. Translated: CAINKGTGELFF.

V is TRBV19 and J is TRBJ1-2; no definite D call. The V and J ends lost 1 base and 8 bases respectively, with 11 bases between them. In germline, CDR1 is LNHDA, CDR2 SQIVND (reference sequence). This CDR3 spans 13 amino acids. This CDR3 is CASSIGQAGGYTF. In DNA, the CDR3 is TGTGCCAGTAGTATAGGCCAGGCGGGCGGCTACACCTTC.

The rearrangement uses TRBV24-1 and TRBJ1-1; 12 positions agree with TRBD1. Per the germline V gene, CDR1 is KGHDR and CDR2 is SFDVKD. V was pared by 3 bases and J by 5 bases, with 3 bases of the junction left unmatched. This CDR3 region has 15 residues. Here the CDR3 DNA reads TGTGCCACCAGTGATGGGACAGGGGGCAGGACTGAAGCTTTCTTT. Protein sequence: CATSDGTGGRTEAFF.

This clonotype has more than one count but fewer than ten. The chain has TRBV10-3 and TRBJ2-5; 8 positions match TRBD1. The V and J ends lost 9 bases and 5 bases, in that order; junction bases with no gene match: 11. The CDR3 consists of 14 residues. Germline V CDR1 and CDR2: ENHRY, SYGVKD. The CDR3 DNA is TGTGCCATAGCAACTCAGGGGGCTGAGGAGACCCAGTACTTC. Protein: CAIATQGAEETQYF.

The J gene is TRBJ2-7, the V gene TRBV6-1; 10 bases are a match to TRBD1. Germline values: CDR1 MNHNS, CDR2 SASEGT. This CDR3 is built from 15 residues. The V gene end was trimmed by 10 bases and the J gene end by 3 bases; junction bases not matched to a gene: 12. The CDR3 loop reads CATTKAGQGIYEQYF. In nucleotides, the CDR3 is TGTGCCACCACTAAAGCGGGACAGGGGATCTACGAGCAGTACTTC.

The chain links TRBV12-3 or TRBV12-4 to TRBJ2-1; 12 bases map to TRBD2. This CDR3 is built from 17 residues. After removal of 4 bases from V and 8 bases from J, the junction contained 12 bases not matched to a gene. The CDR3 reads CASSSNLLAGGPHEQFF. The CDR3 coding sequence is TGTGCCAGCAGTTCCAACCTGCTAGCGGGGGGGCCCCATGAGCAGTTCTTC.

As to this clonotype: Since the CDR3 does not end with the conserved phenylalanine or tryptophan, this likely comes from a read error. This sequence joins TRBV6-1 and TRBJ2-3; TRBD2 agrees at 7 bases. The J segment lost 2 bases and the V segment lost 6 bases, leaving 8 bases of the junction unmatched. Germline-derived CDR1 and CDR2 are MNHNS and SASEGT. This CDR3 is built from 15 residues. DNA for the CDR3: TGTGCCAGCAGGGCCGGGACTACCTACACAGATACGCAGTATTTA. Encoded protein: CASRAGTTYTDTQYL.

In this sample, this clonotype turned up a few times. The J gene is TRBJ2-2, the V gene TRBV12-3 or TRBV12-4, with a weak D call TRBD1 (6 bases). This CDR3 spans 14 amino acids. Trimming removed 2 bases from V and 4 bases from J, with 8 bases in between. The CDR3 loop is CASSLQGTTGELFF. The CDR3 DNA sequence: TGTGCCAGCAGTTTACAGGGGACCACCGGGGAGCTGTTTTTT.

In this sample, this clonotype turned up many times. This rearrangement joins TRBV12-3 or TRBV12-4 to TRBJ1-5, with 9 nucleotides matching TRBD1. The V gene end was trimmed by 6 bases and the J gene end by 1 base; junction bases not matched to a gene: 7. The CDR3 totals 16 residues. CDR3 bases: TGTGCCAGCAGCCTTTCAGGACAGGGGAGCAATCAGCCCCAGCATTTT. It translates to CASSLSGQGSNQPQHF.

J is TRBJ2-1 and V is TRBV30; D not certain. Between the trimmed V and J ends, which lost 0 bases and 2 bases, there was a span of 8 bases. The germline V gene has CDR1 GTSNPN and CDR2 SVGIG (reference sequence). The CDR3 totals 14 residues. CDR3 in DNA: TGTGCCTGGAGTGTTGACCCTACCTACAATGAGCAGTTCTTC. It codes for CAWSVDPTYNEQFF.

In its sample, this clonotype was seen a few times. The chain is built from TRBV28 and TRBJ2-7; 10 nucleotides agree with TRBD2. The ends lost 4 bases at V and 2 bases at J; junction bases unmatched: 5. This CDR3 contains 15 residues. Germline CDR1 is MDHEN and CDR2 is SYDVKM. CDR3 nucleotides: TGTGCCAGCAGTTCTATAGCGGGAGGAACCTACGAGCAGTACTTC. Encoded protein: CASSSIAGGTYEQYF.

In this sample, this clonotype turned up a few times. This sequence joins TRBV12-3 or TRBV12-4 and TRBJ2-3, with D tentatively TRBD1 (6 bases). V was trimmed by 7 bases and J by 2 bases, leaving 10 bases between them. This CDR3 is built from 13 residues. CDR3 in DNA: TGTGCCAGCAAGGACAGTTTCACAGATACGCAGTATTTT. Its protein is CASKDSFTDTQYF.

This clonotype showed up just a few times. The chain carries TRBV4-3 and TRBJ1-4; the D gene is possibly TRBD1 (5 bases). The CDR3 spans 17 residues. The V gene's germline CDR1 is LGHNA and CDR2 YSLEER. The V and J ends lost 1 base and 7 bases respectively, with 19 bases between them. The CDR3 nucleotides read TGCGCCAGCAGCCAAGCGCCGGGGGGGACGAGGGGTGAAAAACTGTTTTTT. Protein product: CASSQAPGGTRGEKLFF.

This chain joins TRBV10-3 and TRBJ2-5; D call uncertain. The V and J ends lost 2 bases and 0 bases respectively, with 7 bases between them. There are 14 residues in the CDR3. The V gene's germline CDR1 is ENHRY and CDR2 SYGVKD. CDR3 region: CAISERTDQETQYF. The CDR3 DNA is TGTGCCATCAGTGAGAGGACGGACCAAGAGACCCAGTACTTC.

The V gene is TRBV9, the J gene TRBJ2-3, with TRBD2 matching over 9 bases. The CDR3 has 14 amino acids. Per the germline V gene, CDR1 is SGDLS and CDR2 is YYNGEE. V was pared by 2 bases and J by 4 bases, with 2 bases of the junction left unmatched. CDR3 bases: TGTGCCAGCAGCGTTAGCGGGGGAGCAGATACGCAGTATTTT. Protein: CASSVSGGADTQYF.

The chain's CDR3 is CASSGHGQTDTQYF. Written as DNA, the CDR3 is TGTGCCAGCAGCGGACACGGACAAACAGATACGCAGTATTTT. The rearrangement links TRBV2 to TRBJ2-3; D is possibly TRBD1 (5 bases). Germline V gene lookup returns CDR1 SNHLY and CDR2 FYNNEI. V was shortened by 6 bases and J by 3 bases, with 13 bases between the two germline ends. The CDR3 runs 14 residues.

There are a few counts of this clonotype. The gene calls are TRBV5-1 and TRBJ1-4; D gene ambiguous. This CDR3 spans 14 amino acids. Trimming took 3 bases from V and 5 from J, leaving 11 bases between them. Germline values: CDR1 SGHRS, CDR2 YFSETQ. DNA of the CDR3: TGCGCCAGCAGCTATAGTGTCCCAAATGAAAAACTGTTTTTT. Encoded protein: CASSYSVPNEKLFF.

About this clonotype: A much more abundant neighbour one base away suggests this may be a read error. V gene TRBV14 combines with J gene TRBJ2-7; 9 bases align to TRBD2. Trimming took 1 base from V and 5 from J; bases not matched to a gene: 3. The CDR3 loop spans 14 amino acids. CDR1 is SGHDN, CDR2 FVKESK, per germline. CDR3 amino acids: CASSQVAGVNEQYF. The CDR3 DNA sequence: TGTGCCAGCAGCCAAGTAGCGGGAGTCAACGAGCAGTACTTC.